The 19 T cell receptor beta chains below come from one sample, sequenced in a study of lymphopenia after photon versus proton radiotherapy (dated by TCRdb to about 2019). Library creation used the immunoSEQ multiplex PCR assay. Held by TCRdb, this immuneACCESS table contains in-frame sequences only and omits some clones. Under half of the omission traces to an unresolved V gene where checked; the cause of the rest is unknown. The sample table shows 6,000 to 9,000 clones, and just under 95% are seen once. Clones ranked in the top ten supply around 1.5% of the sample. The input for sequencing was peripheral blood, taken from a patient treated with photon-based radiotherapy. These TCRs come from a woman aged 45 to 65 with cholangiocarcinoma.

The CDR3 DNA follows: TGCAGCGTTGCCCGAGGGGGCGGATTTTACAATGAGCAGTTCTTC. This translates into CSVARGGGFYNEQFF. The chain has TRBV29-1 and TRBJ2-1, with 7 bases lining up with TRBD1. Germline V lookup: CDR1 SQVTM, CDR2 ANQGSEA. This CDR3 is 15 amino acids long. The V gene end was trimmed by 4 bases and the J gene end by 4 bases; junction bases not matched to a gene: 10.

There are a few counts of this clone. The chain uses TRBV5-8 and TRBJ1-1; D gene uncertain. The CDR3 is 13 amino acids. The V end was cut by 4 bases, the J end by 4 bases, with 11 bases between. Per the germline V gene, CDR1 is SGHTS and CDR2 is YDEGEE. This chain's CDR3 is CASSRQTTTEAFF. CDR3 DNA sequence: TGTGCCAGCAGCAGGCAGACAACCACTGAAGCTTTCTTT.

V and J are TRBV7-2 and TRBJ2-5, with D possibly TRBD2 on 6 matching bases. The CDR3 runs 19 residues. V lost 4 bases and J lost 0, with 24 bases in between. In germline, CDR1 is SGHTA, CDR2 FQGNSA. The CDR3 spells CASSSPAEGLSWYQETQYF. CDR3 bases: TGTGCCAGCAGCTCGCCAGCGGAGGGTCTCTCTTGGTACCAAGAGACCCAGTACTTC.

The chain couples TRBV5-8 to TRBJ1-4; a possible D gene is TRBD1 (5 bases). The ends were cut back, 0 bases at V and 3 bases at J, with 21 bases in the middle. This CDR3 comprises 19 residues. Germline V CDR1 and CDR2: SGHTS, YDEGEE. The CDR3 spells CASSLDAGNLFRPNEKLFF. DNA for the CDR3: TGTGCCAGCAGCTTGGATGCAGGGAATCTTTTCAGGCCTAATGAAAAACTGTTTTTT.

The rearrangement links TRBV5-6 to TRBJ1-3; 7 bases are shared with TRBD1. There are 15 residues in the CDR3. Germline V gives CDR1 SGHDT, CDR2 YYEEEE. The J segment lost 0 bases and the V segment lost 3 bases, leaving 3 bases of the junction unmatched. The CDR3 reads CASSWGQSSGNTIYF. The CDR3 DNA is TGTGCCAGCAGCTGGGGACAGAGCTCTGGAAACACCATATATTTT.

The CDR3 here is CASSSFVGGNYGYTF. DNA of the CDR3: TGTGCCAGCAGCTCCTTCGTCGGGGGGAACTATGGCTACACCTTC. The chain couples TRBV5-4 to TRBJ1-2; perhaps TRBD1 as D (5 bases). Germline lookup yields CDR1 SGHNT and CDR2 YYREEE (reference sequence). The V end was cut by 3 bases, the J end by 2 bases, with 14 bases between. The CDR3 is 15 amino acids.

The CDR3 loop reads CASSHGIGTDEKLFF. The CDR3 nucleotides read TGCGCCAGCAGCCATGGTATAGGGACTGATGAAAAACTGTTTTTT. The V and J genes are TRBV4-3 and TRBJ1-4; weak D call: TRBD1 (5 bases). Germline CDR1 is LGHNA and CDR2 is YSLEER. The CDR3 consists of 15 residues. V lost 3 bases and J 6 bases, leaving 14 bases between the germline ends.

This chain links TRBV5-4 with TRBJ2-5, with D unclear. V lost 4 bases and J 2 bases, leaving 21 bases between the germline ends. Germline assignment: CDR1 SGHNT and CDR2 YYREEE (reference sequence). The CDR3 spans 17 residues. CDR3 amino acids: CASSPNAWQLEQETQYF. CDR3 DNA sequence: TGTGCCAGCAGCCCGAACGCGTGGCAGCTTGAACAAGAGACCCAGTACTTC.

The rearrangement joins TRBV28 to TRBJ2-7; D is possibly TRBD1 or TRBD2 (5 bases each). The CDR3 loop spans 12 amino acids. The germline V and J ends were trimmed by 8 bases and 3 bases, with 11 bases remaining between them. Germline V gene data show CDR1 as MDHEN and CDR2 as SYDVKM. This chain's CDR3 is CASRRGYYEQYF. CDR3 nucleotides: TGTGCCAGCCGCCGGGGCTACTACGAGCAGTACTTC.

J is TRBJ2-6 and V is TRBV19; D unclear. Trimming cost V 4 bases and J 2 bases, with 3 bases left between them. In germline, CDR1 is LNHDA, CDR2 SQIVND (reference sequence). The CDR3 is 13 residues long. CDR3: CASSRAGANVLTF. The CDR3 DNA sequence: TGTGCCAGTAGTAGGGCTGGGGCCAACGTCCTGACTTTC.

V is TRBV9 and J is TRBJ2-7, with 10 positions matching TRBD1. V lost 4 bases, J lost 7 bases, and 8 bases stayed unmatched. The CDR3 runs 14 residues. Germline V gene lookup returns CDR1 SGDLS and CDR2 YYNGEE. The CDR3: CASSPIGDRGEQYF. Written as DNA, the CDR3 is TGTGCCAGCAGCCCCATCGGGGACAGGGGTGAGCAGTACTTC.

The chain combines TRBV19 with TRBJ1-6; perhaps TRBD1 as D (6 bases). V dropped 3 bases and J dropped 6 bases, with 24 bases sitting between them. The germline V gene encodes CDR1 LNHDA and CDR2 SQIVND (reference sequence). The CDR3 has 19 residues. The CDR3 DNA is TGTGCCAGTAGTATCTCGTCGGGGGCTCGAGATCCTAGTAATTCACCCCTCCACTTT. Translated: CASSISSGARDPSNSPLHF.

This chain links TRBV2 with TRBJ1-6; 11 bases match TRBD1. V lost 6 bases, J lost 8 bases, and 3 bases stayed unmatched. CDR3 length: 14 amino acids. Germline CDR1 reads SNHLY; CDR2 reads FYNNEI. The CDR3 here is CASRDRGLYSPLHF. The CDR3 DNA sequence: TGTGCCAGCAGGGACAGGGGGCTATATTCACCCCTCCACTTT. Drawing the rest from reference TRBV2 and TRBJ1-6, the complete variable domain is EPEVTQTPSHQVTQMGQEVILRCVPISNHLYFYWYRQILGQKVEFLVSFYNNEISEKSEIFDDQFSVERPDGSNFTLKIRSTKLEDSAMYFCASRDRGLYSPLHFGNGTRLTVT.

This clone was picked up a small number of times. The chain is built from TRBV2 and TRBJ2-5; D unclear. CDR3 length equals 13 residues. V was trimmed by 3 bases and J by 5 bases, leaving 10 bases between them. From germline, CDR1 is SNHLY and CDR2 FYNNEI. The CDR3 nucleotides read TGTGCCAGCAGTGAGGTAGCAAGGGAGACCCAGTACTTC. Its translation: CASSEVARETQYF.

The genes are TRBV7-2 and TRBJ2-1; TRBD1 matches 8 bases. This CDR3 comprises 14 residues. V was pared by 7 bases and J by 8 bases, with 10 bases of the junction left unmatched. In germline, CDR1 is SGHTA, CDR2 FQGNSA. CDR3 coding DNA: TGTGCCAGCAAAGGACAGGGACTCCTCCATGAGCAGTTCTTC. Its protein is CASKGQGLLHEQFF. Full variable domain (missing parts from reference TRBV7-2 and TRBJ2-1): GAGVSQSPSNKVTEKGKDVELRCDPISGHTALYWYRQSLGQGLEFLIYFQGNSAPDKSGLPSDRFSAERTGGSVSTLTIQRTQQEDSAVYLCASKGQGLLHEQFFGPGTRLTVL.

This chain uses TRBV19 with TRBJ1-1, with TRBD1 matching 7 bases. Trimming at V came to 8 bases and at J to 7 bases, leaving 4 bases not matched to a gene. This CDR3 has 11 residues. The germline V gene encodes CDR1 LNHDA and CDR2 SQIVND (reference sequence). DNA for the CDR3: TGTGCCAGTTCCGGGGACAGTGAAGCTTTCTTT. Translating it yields CASSGDSEAFF.

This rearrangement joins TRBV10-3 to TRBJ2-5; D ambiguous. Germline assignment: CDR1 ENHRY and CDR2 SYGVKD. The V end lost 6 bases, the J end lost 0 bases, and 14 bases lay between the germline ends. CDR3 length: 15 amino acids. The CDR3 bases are TGTGCCATCAGGGCAGATTGGCATAACCAAGAGACCCAGTACTTC. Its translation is CAIRADWHNQETQYF.

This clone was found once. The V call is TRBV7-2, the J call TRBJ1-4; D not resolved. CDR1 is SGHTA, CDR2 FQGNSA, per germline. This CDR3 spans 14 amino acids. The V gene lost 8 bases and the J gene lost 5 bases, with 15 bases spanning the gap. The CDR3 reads CASSAYFVNEKLFF. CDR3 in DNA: TGTGCCAGCTCTGCCTACTTTGTCAATGAAAAACTGTTTTTT.

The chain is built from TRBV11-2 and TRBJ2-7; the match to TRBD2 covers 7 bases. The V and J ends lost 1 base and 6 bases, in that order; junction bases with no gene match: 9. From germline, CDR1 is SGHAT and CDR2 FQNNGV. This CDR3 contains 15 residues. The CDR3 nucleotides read TGTGCCAGCAGCTTAGCGGGGAGGGGCAGGCCCGAGCAGTACTTC. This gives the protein CASSLAGRGRPEQYF.